The 6 T cell receptor beta chains below all came from one sample that was sequenced in a study of T cell repertoires in aging, cancer and after chemotherapy. Amplification of TCR beta used genomic DNA extracted from peripheral blood. A mixed TRB-A/B primer pool amplified rearranged TRB by multiplex touch-down PCR. TCRdb re-called the multiplex PCR reads with MiXCR, one entry per CDR3 protein. Seen here are approximately 10,000 distinct CDR3 sequences, just under 30% observed once, and the top ten hold less than 2.5%. Source material: blood. The receptors were sampled from a human donor in good health.

The J gene is TRBJ1-2, the V gene TRBV13; 7 nucleotides line up with TRBD1. Trimming removed 4 bases from V and 7 bases from J; junction bases left unmatched: 15. Per germline, CDR1 PRHDT and CDR2 FYEKMQ (reference sequence). The CDR3 loop spans 16 amino acids. The CDR3 sequence: CASSSLFRDSDPGYTF. Here the CDR3 DNA reads TGTGCCAGCAGCTCGCTCTTCCGGGACAGTGACCCTGGCTACACCTTC.

This clonotype was seen more than once but under ten times. CDR3 in amino acids: CASSLAGSDEQFF. Written as DNA, the CDR3 is TGTGCCAGCAGCTTAGCCGGGAGCGATGAGCAGTTCTTC. J is TRBJ2-1 and V is TRBV11-2, with D possibly TRBD2 on 6 matching bases. CDR3 length equals 13 residues. V lost 1 base and J lost 8, with 9 bases in between. Germline assignment: CDR1 SGHAT and CDR2 FQNNGV.

The chain links TRBV19 to TRBJ2-1; no definite D call. CDR3 length: 11 amino acids. The V gene's germline CDR1 is LNHDA and CDR2 SQIVND (reference sequence). V dropped 7 bases and J dropped 9 bases, with 10 bases sitting between them. The CDR3 DNA follows: TGTGCCAGTACCCGGTCTTCTGAGCAGTTCTTC. Protein: CASTRSSEQFF. The full variable domain, in which reference TRBV19 and TRBJ2-1 provide the parts outside the CDR3, is DGGITQSPKYLFRKEGQNVTLSCEQNLNHDAMYWYRQDPGQGLRLIYYSQIVNDFQKGDIAEGYSVSREKKESFPLTVTSAQKNPTAFYLCASTRSSEQFFGPGTRLTVL.

This clonotype was counted only a few times. V and J are TRBV30 and TRBJ1-1, with D perhaps matching TRBD1 (5 bases). The CDR3 spans 18 residues. The ends were cut back, 2 bases at V and 0 bases at J, with 22 bases in the middle. Germline CDR1 is GTSNPN and CDR2 is SVGIG (reference sequence). The CDR3 DNA sequence: TGTGCCTGGAGTAGTGTCAGTCGGGGGGTGATGATGAACACTGAAGCTTTCTTT. It is translated as CAWSSVSRGVMMNTEAFF. Full variable domain (outside the CDR3, taken from reference TRBV30 and TRBJ1-1): SQTIHQWPATLVQPVGSPLSLECTVEGTSNPNLYWYRQAAGRGLQLLFYSVGIGQISSEVPQNLSASRPQDRQFILSSKKLLLSDSGFYLCAWSSVSRGVMMNTEAFFGQGTRLTVV.

The chain employs TRBV28 and TRBJ2-5; D is possibly TRBD2 (5 bases). V shed 4 bases and J shed 8 bases, with 20 bases lying between them. The germline CDR1 and CDR2 sequences are MDHEN and SYDVKM. The CDR3 spans 15 residues. CDR3 in DNA: TGTGCCAGCAGTTCCCCGACTCGGGGTACGGACACCCAGTACTTC. Translated: CASSSPTRGTDTQYF.

As for this clonotype: The junction shows a germline mismatch at one end, possibly a read error. The chain couples TRBV7-9 to TRBJ2-7; D is possibly TRBD2 (6 bases). The CDR3 is 15 amino acids. In germline, CDR1 is SEHNR, CDR2 FQNEAQ (reference sequence). The CDR3 DNA sequence: TGTGCCAGCAGCTTCGACCGGGGGAGCTCCTATGAGCAGTACTTC. Protein: CASSFDRGSSYEQYF.